This T cell receptor beta chain was recovered during a study of sequential checkpoint blockade in melanoma. On the study more broadly: After nivolumab or ipilimumab alone, 20 to 25 patients had week-13 rebiopsies.

Measured with immunoSEQ multiplex PCR; TCRdb has only the in-frame clones, and not every one. The repertoire holds 20,000 to 25,000 clones, with 27% as singletons. Treatment meaning: randomized to nivolumab then ipilimumab (arm A) or the reverse (arm B). Germline assignment: CDR1 LNHNV and CDR2 YYDKDF (reference sequence). The CDR3 loop spans 14 amino acids. Trimming took 0 bases from V and 1 from J, leaving 6 bases between them. The chain recombines TRBV15 with TRBJ1-1; D is uncertain. The receptor was isolated from a human donor with melanoma. The sequencing here drew on tumor tissue (inferred from file names), taken from a patient given nivolumab and ipilimumab in sequence. CDR3 in DNA: TGTGCCACCAGCAGAGAGCGCGGGAACACTGAAGCTTTCTTT. Residues: CATSRERGNTEAFF.